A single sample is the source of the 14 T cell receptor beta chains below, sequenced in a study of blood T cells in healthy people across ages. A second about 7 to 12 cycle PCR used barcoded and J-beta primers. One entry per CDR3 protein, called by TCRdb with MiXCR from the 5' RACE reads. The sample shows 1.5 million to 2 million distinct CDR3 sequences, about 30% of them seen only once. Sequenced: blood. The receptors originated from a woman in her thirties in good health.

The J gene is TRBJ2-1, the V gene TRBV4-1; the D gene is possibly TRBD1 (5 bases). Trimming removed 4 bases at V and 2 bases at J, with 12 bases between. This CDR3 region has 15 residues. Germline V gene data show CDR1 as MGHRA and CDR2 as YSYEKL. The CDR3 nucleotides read TGCGCCAGCAGCCGTTCAAAGGGGACCTACAATGAGCAGTTCTTC. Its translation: CASSRSKGTYNEQFF.

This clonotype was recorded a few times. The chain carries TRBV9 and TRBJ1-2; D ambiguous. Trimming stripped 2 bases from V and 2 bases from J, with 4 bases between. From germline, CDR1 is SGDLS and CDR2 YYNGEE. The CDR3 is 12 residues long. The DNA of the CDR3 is TGTGCCAGCAGCGTCTTCAACTATGGCTACACCTTC. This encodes CASSVFNYGYTF.

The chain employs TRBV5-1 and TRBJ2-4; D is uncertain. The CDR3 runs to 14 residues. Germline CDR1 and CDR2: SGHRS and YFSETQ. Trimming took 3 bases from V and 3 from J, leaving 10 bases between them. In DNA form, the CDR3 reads TGCGCCAGCAGCTCCCCGGGTATCAAAAACATTCAGTACTTC. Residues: CASSSPGIKNIQYF.

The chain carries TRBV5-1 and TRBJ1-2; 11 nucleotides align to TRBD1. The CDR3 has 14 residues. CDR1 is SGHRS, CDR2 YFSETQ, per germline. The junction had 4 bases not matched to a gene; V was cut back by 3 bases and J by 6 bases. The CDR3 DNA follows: TGCGCCAGCAGCTACCAGGGACAGGGGGATGGCTACACCTTC. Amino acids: CASSYQGQGDGYTF. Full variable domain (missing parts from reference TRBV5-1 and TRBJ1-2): KAGVTQTPRYLIKTRGQQVTLSCSPISGHRSVSWYQQTPGQGLQFLFEYFSETQRNKGNFPGRFSGRQFSNSRSEMNVSTLELGDSALYLCASSYQGQGDGYTFGSGTRLTVV.

This CDR3 is CASSSDYRGLGETQYF. DNA of the CDR3: TGCGCCAGCAGCTCCGACTACAGGGGGTTGGGGGAGACCCAGTACTTC. V is TRBV5-1 and J is TRBJ2-5; 8 nucleotides agree with TRBD1. The CDR3 spans 16 residues. Losses at the gene ends were 3 bases for V and 5 bases for J; bases not matched to a gene: 12. The germline V gene has CDR1 SGHRS and CDR2 YFSETQ.

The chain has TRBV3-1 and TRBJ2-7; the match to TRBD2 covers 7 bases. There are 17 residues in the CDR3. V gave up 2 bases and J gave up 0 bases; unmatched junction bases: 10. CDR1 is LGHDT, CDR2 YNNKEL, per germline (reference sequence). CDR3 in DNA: TGTGCCAGCAGCCAATATTCCCCGGGGGGACTCTCCTACGAGCAGTACTTC. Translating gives CASSQYSPGGLSYEQYF.

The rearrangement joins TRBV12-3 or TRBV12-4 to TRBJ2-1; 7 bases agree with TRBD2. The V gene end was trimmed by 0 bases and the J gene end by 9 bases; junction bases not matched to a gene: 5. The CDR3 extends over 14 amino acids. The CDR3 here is CASSLAILASEQFF. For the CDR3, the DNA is TGTGCCAGCAGTTTAGCGATACTAGCGTCTGAGCAGTTCTTC.

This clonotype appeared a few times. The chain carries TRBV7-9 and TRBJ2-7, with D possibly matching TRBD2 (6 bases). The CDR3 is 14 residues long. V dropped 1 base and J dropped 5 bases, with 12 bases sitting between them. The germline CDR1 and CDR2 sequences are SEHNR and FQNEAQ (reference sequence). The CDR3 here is CASSLGDSFHEQYF. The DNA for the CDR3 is TGTGCCAGCAGCTTAGGGGACTCCTTCCACGAGCAGTACTTC.

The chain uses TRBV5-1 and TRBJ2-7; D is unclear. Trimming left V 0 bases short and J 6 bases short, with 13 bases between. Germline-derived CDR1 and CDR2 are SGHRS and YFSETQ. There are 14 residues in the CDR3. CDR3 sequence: CASSLAWQVREQYF. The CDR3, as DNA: TGCGCCAGCAGCTTGGCGTGGCAGGTCCGCGAGCAGTACTTC. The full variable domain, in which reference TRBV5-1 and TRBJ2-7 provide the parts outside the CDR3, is KAGVTQTPRYLIKTRGQQVTLSCSPISGHRSVSWYQQTPGQGLQFLFEYFSETQRNKGNFPGRFSGRQFSNSRSEMNVSTLELGDSALYLCASSLAWQVREQYFGPGTRLTVT.

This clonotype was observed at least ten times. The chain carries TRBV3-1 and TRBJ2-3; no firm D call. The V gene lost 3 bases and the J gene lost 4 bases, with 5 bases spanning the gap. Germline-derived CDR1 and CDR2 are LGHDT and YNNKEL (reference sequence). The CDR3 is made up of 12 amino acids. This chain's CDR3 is CASSQVADTQYF. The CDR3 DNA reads TGTGCCAGCAGCCAGGTAGCAGATACGCAGTATTTT.

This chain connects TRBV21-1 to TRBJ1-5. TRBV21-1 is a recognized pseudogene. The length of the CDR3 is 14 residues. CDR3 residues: CASSKGKGNQPQHF. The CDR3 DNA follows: TGTGCCAGCAGCAAAGGGAAGGGCAATCAGCCCCAGCATTTT.

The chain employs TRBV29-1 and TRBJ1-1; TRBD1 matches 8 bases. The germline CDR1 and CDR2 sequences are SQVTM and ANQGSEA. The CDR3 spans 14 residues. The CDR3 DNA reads TGCGGCGGGATACCGGGACAGGACTCTAGGAAGGCTTTCTTT. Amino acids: CGGIPGQDSRKAFF.

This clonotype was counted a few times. As DNA, the CDR3 is TGTGCCAGCAGCCAAGATCTTGGGGAACCCTATGGCTACACCTTC. Amino acid sequence: CASSQDLGEPYGYTF. The chain combines TRBV3-1 with TRBJ1-2; D not certain. This CDR3 is 15 amino acids long. Trimming took off 0 bases at V and 4 bases at J, with 12 bases between the two ends. Germline V gene lookup returns CDR1 LGHDT and CDR2 YNNKEL (reference sequence).

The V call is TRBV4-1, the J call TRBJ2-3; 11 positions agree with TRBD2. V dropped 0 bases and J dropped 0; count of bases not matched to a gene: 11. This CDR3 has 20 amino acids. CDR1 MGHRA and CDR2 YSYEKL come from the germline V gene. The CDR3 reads CASSQDGNSGGAGSTDTQYF. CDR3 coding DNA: TGCGCCAGCAGCCAAGATGGGAATAGCGGGGGGGCCGGGAGCACAGATACGCAGTATTTT.